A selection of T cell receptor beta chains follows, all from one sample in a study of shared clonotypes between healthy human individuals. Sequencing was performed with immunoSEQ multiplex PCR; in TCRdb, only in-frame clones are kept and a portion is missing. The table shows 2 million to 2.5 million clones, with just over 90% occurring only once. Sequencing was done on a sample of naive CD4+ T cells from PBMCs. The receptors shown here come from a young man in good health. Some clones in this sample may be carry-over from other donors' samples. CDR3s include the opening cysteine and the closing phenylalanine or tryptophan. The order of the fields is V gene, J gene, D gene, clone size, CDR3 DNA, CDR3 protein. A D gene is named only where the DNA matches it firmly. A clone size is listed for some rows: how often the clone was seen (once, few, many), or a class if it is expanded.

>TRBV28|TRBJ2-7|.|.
TGTGCCAGCAGTTTTCGGGCAGGGACGGGCGAGCAGTACTTC
CASSFRAGTGEQYF
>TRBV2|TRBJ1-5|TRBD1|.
TGTGCCAGCAGTGAACAGGGGGCGGATCAGCCCCAGCATTTT
CASSEQGADQPQHF
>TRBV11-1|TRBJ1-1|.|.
TGTGCCAGCAGCATTGACAGGATGAACACTGAAGCTTTCTTT
CASSIDRMNTEAFF
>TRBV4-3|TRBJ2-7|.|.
TGCGCCAGCAGCCAAGAAGGTGTCAGGGGCTACGAGCAGTACTTC
CASSQEGVRGYEQYF
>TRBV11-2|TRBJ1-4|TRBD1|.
TGTGCCAGCAGCCCCGGGACAGGGACCGGGGCGGAAAAACTGTTTTTT
CASSPGTGTGAEKLFF
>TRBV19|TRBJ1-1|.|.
TGTGCCAGTAGTATAAGGTTTAGGGGCACTGAAGCTTTCTTT
CASSIRFRGTEAFF
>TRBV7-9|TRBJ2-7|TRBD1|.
TGTGCCAGCAGCTTAGGGGACAGGGGGCTCTACGAGCAGTACTTC
CASSLGDRGLYEQYF
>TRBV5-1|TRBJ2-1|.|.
TGCGCCAGCAACGACGGGCAGGGGATGGGTGAGCAGTTCTTC
CASNDGQGMGEQFF
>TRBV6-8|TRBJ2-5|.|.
TGTGCCAGCAGCCGCCGGGGCCCAGGCTGGCGAGAGACCCAGTACTTC
CASSRRGPGWRETQYF
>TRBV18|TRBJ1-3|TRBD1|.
TGTGCCAGCTCCCGCAACAGGGGCCCGAGCTCTGGAAACACCATATATTTT
CASSRNRGPSSGNTIYF
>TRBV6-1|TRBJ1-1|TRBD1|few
TGTGCCAGCAGTGACCGACAGGGGAACACTGAAGCTTTCTTT
CASSDRQGNTEAFF
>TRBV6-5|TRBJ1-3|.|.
TGTGCCAGCAGCTCCCGGGTGGGAAACACCATATATTTT
CASSSRVGNTIYF
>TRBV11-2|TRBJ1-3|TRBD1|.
TGTGCCAGCAGCTTATTCCAGGGGGCGATAGGAAACACCATATATTTT
CASSLFQGAIGNTIYF
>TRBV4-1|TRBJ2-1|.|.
TGCGCCAGCAGCCAATTTGAAGCCCTTTACAATGAGCAGTTCTTC
CASSQFEALYNEQFF
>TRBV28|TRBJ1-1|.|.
TGTGCCAGCAGTTTGATGCAGGGAAGCACTGAAGCTTTCTTT
CASSLMQGSTEAFF
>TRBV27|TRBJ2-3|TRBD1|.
TGTGCCAGCAGGGGGACAGGCACAGATACGCAGTATTTT
CASRGTGTDTQYF
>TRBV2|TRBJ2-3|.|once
TGTGCCAGCAGTGATGGGGGAGGTTCTGATACGCAGTATTTT
CASSDGGGSDTQYF
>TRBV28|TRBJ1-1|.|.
TGTGCCAGCAGCCAGGCCGCGGGGTACACTGAAGCTTTCTTT
CASSQAAGYTEAFF
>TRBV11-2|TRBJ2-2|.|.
TGTGCCAGCAGCCCTGGGGACACCGGGGAGCTGTTTTTT
CASSPGDTGELFF
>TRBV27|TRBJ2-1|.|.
TGTGCCAGCATGCGGCGGGACCACAATGAGCAGTTCTTC
CASMRRDHNEQFF
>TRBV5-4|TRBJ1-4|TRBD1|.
TGTGCCAGCAGCTTGGGCGGGACAGGGAGTGAAAAACTGTTTTTT
CASSLGGTGSEKLFF
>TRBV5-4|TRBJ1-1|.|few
TGTGCCAGCAGCAAACAAAACACTGAAGCTTTCTTT
CASSKQNTEAFF
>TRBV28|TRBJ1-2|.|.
TGTGCCAGCAGCCCGGGGGGCCTTAACTATGGCTACACCTTC
CASSPGGLNYGYTF
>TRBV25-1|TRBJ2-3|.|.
TGTGCCAGCAGCAGGACGGGACTCGCAGCGGATACGCAGTATTTT
CASSRTGLAADTQYF
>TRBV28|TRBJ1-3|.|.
TGTGCCAGCAGTTCCGACCGCTCACAAACGGGAAACACCATATATTTT
CASSSDRSQTGNTIYF
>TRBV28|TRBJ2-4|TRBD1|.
TGTGCCAGCAGCTTAGGACAGGGGGCGCGAAACATTCAGTACTTC
CASSLGQGARNIQYF
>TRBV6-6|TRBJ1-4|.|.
TGTGCCAGCAGTTACTCGTCTCCTCTGGATGAAAAACTGTTTTTT
CASSYSSPLDEKLFF
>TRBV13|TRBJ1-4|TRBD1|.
TGTGCCAGCAGCTTAGGCCGTTTTACGAGACAGGGAAGAAGGGAAAAACTGTTTTTT
CASSLGRFTRQGRREKLFF
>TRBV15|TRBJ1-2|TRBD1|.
TGTGCCACCAGCAGACGTGAAGAGGGGGCCGGTGGCTACACCTTC
CATSRREEGAGGYTF
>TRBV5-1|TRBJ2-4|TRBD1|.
TGCGCCAGCAGCTCAGGGGGCCGTGACATTCAGTACTTC
CASSSGGRDIQYF
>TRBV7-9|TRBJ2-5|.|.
TGTGCCAGCAGCTTAGTAAGAGGAAATCTGCAAGAGACCCAGTACTTC
CASSLVRGNLQETQYF
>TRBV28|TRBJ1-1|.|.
TGTGCCAGCAGTGTCTCGGGCAGGGTGAACACTGAAGCTTTCTTT
CASSVSGRVNTEAFF
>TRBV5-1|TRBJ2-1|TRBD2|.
TGCGCCAGCAGCGGGAAAACTAGCGGGATTCCCAATGAGCAGTTCTTC
CASSGKTSGIPNEQFF
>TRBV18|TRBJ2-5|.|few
TGTGCCAGCTCACCCGCCGGAGAGACCCAGTACTTC
CASSPAGETQYF
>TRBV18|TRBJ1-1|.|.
TGTGCCAGCTCACCAGCAGCAGGGTCCACTGAAGCTTTCTTT
CASSPAAGSTEAFF
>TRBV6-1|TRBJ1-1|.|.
TGTGCCAGCAGTGAAATGAGGGGAGACACTGAAGCTTTCTTT
CASSEMRGDTEAFF
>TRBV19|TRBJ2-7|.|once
TGTGCCAGTAGTGGGGGGAGATCCGAGCGGTACTTC
CASSGGRSERYF
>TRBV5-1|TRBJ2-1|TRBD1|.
TGCGCCAGCAGCCTAGGATCCCGGGACAGGGGGCTCTATGAGCAGTTCTTC
CASSLGSRDRGLYEQFF
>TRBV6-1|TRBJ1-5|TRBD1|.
TGTGCCAGCAGTTATCACAGGGGGGTAGAGCCCCAGCATTTT
CASSYHRGVEPQHF
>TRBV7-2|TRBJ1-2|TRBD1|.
TGTGCCAGCAGCTCGGGACAGAACTATGGCTACACCTTC
CASSSGQNYGYTF
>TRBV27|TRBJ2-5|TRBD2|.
TGTGCCAGCAGCCCTCCTAGCGGGAGACCAGAGACCCAGTACTTC
CASSPPSGRPETQYF
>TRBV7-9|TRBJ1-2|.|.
TGTGCCAGCAGCCGTGTCCTAGGAGGAGGCTACACCTTC
CASSRVLGGGYTF
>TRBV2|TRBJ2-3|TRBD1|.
TGTGCCAGCAGTGTAACAGGGGGAGCAGATACGCAGTATTTT
CASSVTGGADTQYF
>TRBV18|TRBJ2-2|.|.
TGTGCCAGCTCACCCCAGGGAGCGAACACCGGGGAGCTGTTTTTT
CASSPQGANTGELFF
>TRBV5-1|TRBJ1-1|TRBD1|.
TGCGCCAGCAGCTGGGAGGGACAGGGTGGGACTGAAGCTTTCTTT
CASSWEGQGGTEAFF
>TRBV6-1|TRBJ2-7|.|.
TGTGCCAGCACCAGCCTCTACGAGCAGTACTTC
CASTSLYEQYF
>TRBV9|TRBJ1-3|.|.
TGTGCCAGCAGCGCCCAGGGCAGGCCGAGCTCTGGAAACACCATATATTTT
CASSAQGRPSSGNTIYF
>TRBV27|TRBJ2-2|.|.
TGTGCCAGCAGTTTATTTGGTGCCACCGGGGAGCTGTTTTTT
CASSLFGATGELFF
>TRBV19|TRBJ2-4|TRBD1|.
TGTGCCAGTAGTACCCGGACAGGGGGCGCGTTTAACATTCAGTACTTC
CASSTRTGGAFNIQYF
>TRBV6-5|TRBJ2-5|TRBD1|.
TGTGCCAGCAGCCCGGGACAGGGCTACCAAGAGACCCAGTACTTC
CASSPGQGYQETQYF
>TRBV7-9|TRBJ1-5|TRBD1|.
TGTGCCAGCAGCCACGACAGGGCTGGTCAGCCCCAGCATTTT
CASSHDRAGQPQHF
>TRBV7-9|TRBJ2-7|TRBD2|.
TGTGCCAGCAGCTCCTTGCGGGAGTCGGGCCTCTACGAGCAGTACTTC
CASSSLRESGLYEQYF
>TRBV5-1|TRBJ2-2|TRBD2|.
TGCGCCAGCAGCCAACTAGCGGGAGATGTCGGGGAGCTGTTTTTT
CASSQLAGDVGELFF
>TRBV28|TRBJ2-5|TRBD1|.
TGTGCCAGCAGTTTAGGGGGACAGGGCAGGGAGACCCAGTACTTC
CASSLGGQGRETQYF